The 17 T cell receptor beta chains listed next were all sequenced from one sample in a study of T cell repertoires in cytomegalovirus infection. These receptors are not linked to any known antigen. TCRdb used MiXCR to reprocess the reads, holding one entry per CDR3 protein. The sample has about 570,000 distinct CDR3 sequences, 40% seen once. Sequenced material: cultured PBMCs, taken from culture after CMV antigen stimulation. The receptors were sampled from a human donor in good health (CMV status not recorded). Some clones in this sample may be carry-over from other donors' samples.

The rearrangement joins TRBV7-9 to TRBJ2-7; 9 bases are a match to TRBD2. J gave up 4 bases and V 1 base, and 8 bases lay outside the gene matches. The CDR3 length is 16 residues. Germline CDR1 is SEHNR and CDR2 is FQNEAQ (reference sequence). CDR3 protein: CASSLDLGGGDYEQYF. The CDR3 DNA reads as TGTGCCAGCAGCTTAGATCTCGGCGGGGGGGATTACGAGCAGTACTTC.

The chain carries TRBV20-1 and TRBJ2-3, with a weak D call TRBD2 (7 bases). Trimming shortened V by 2 bases and J by 0 bases, and 12 bases separated the two germline ends. The CDR3 is made up of 15 amino acids. The V gene's germline CDR1 is DFQATT and CDR2 SNEGSKA (reference sequence). CDR3 amino acids: CSARRGGASTDTQYF. CDR3 coding DNA: TGCAGTGCTAGAAGAGGGGGGGCTAGCACAGATACGCAGTATTTT.

The chain combines TRBV7-4 with TRBJ2-1, with 10 bases fitting TRBD1. The trim removed 3 bases at V and 7 bases at J, leaving 6 bases unmatched. The V gene's germline CDR1 is SGHVT and CDR2 SQSDAQ. The CDR3 covers 15 residues. Written as DNA, the CDR3 is TGTGCCAGCAGCTTCGGGACAGGGGCCGATAATGAGCAGTTCTTC. It encodes CASSFGTGADNEQFF.

This chain joins TRBV24-1 and TRBJ2-2; possible D gene TRBD2, 5 bases. This CDR3 spans 17 amino acids. The germline V and J ends were trimmed by 0 bases and 0 bases, with 10 bases remaining between them. Germline V gene data show CDR1 as KGHDR and CDR2 as SFDVKD. CDR3 coding DNA: TGTGCCACCAGTGATTTGCGTGGAGCGGCGAACACCGGGGAGCTGTTTTTT. Translated, it gives CATSDLRGAANTGELFF.

This sequence joins TRBV20-1 and TRBJ2-1; TRBD2 matches 9 bases. CDR3 length: 17 residues. V dropped 0 bases and J dropped 3; count of bases not matched to a gene: 9. Germline V lookup: CDR1 DFQATT, CDR2 SNEGSKA (reference sequence). CDR3 residues: CSARDRPSGVRYNEQFF. In DNA, the CDR3 is TGCAGTGCTAGAGATCGTCCTAGCGGGGTGCGCTACAATGAGCAGTTCTTC.

The rearrangement joins TRBV6-6 to TRBJ2-3; D unclear. Germline V gives CDR1 MNHNY, CDR2 SVGAGI (reference sequence). V was clipped by 5 bases and J by 5 bases, with 14 bases between them. This CDR3 spans 14 amino acids. CDR3 nucleotides: TGTGCCAGCAGTGCTATGAATGGCAGAGATACGCAGTATTTT. Its translation: CASSAMNGRDTQYF.

This clonotype was seen more than once but under ten times. V gene TRBV11-2 combines with J gene TRBJ2-1; D is unclear. Per germline, CDR1 SGHAT and CDR2 FQNNGV. This CDR3 has 15 amino acids. Trimming pared 7 bases from V and 6 bases from J, leaving 19 bases between. The CDR3 bases are TGTGCCAGCACCGAAAGACCTGGCAGCTTCAATGAGCAGTTCTTC. Amino acids: CASTERPGSFNEQFF.

This chain connects TRBV5-1 to TRBJ2-1, with 8 bases that match TRBD2. V shed 3 bases, J shed 8 bases, and the junction held 7 bases outside the gene matches. This CDR3 comprises 14 residues. Germline CDR1 SGHRS, CDR2 YFSETQ. The CDR3 DNA reads TGCGCCAGCAGCTCGAGCGGGAGAGTCTATGAGCAGTTCTTC. It yields the protein CASSSSGRVYEQFF.

The J gene is TRBJ2-5, the V gene TRBV12-3 or TRBV12-4; tentative D call: TRBD2 (5 bases). CDR3 length: 14 amino acids. Trimming took off 6 bases at V and 1 base at J, with 12 bases between the two ends. The CDR3 spells CASRPPSGQETQYF. The CDR3 region has the DNA TGTGCCAGCAGACCGCCAAGCGGCCAAGAGACCCAGTACTTC.

The table lists this clonotype with a few counts. This rearrangement joins TRBV12-3 or TRBV12-4 to TRBJ2-3; TRBD2 matches 11 bases. The CDR3 sequence is 15 residues long. After removal of 6 bases from V and 4 bases from J, the junction contained 6 bases not matched to a gene. The CDR3 DNA reads as TGTGCCAGCAGAACTAGCGGGAGCCCACCAGATACGCAGTATTTT. This translates into CASRTSGSPPDTQYF.

The rearrangement joins TRBV7-9 to TRBJ2-3; no firm D call. Trimming took off 2 bases at V and 0 bases at J, with 12 bases between the two ends. This CDR3 comprises 16 residues. Germline CDR1 SEHNR, CDR2 FQNEAQ (reference sequence). CDR3 sequence (DNA): TGTGCCAGCAGCTTAAGTCAGGCACGAAGCACAGATACGCAGTATTTT. Its translation is CASSLSQARSTDTQYF.

The rearrangement links TRBV7-9 to TRBJ1-2; possible D gene TRBD1, 5 bases. The CDR3 has 14 residues. CDR1 is SEHNR, CDR2 FQNEAQ, per germline (reference sequence). V was shortened by 1 base and J by 6 bases, with 12 bases between the two germline ends. The CDR3 nucleotides read TGTGCCAGCAGCTTAGGAGGGGAATTCAATGGCTACACCTTC. Translated: CASSLGGEFNGYTF.

Written as DNA, the CDR3 is TGTGCCAGCAGTGAAGGACTGAGGGACCCATCCTACGAGCAGTACTTC. Protein: CASSEGLRDPSYEQYF. The chain uses TRBV6-1 and TRBJ2-7; tentatively, D is TRBD1 or TRBD2 (5 bases each). With 1 base removed from V and 1 base from J, the gap between germline ends came to 14 bases. In germline, CDR1 is MNHNS, CDR2 SASEGT. The CDR3 spans 16 residues.

The chain uses TRBV5-4 and TRBJ2-3; 8 nucleotides match TRBD2. This CDR3 has 15 residues. The germline V gene has CDR1 SGHNT and CDR2 YYREEE (reference sequence). J lost 8 bases, V lost 1 base, and 9 bases had no gene match. The chain's CDR3 is CASSLWGGGPRTQYF. The CDR3 DNA reads TGTGCCAGCAGCTTGTGGGGCGGGGGGCCCCGTACGCAGTATTTT.

This clonotype appeared a few times. The rearrangement links TRBV28 to TRBJ1-1, with D possibly TRBD1 on 6 matching bases. CDR1 and CDR2 (germline): MDHEN, SYDVKM. V dropped 7 bases and J dropped 11 bases, with 11 bases sitting between them. The CDR3 sequence is 10 residues long. As DNA, the CDR3 is TGTGCCAGCACGGGGGCTGGCGCTTTCTTT. This gives the protein CASTGAGAFF.

This clonotype was detected ten times or more. The chain employs TRBV7-9 and TRBJ2-1, with no clear D. The CDR3 contains 12 residues. The V and J ends lost 2 bases and 9 bases respectively, with 8 bases between them. Germline V lookup: CDR1 SEHNR, CDR2 FQNEAQ (reference sequence). The CDR3 nucleotides are TGTGCCAGCAGCTTATCTGAGGTTGAGCAGTTCTTC. This sequence encodes CASSLSEVEQFF.

The chain joins TRBV2 to TRBJ1-1; no clear D gene. CDR1 is SNHLY, CDR2 FYNNEI, per germline. The CDR3 runs 14 residues. V lost 1 base and J lost 0, with 6 bases in between. The chain's CDR3 is CASSEGQMNTEAFF. The CDR3 nucleotides read TGTGCCAGCAGTGAAGGACAAATGAACACTGAAGCTTTCTTT.